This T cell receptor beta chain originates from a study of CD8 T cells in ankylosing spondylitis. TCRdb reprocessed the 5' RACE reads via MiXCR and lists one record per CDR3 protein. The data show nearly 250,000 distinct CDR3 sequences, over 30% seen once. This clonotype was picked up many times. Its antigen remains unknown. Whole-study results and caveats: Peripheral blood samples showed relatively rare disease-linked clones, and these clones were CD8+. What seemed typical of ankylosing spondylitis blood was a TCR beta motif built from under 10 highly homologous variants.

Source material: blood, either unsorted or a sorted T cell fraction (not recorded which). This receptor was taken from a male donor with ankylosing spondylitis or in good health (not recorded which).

CDR3 loop: CASSLGPLRPQFF. The CDR3 region has the DNA TGTGCCAGCAGTCTAGGCCCTTTGCGTCCACAGTTCTTC. This chain links TRBV12-3 or TRBV12-4 with TRBJ2-1; D gene unclear. The CDR3 has 13 amino acids. V was trimmed by 5 bases and J by 13 bases, leaving 18 bases between them.